The rows below give T cell receptor beta chains drawn from one sample of a study of CD8 T cells in ankylosing spondylitis. MiXCR, applied by TCRdb to the 5' RACE reads, yields one record per CDR3 protein. The data show around 150,000 distinct CDR3 sequences, with approximately 16% seen just once and about 8.3% held by the top ten. Sequenced sample: blood, either unsorted or a sorted T cell fraction (not recorded which). The source is a male donor with ankylosing spondylitis or in good health (not recorded which). CDR3s include the opening cysteine and the closing phenylalanine or tryptophan. Where a row states a size, it is once, few, many or the class of an expanded clone; other rows omit it.

>TRBJ1-1|TRBV5-1|many
CASSLVRTEAFF
>TRBJ1-1|TRBV18|.
CASSAGAHTEAFF
>TRBJ2-7|TRBV28|.
CASSFNSYEQYF
>TRBJ2-1|TRBV4-1|many
CASSQGLAGGGNEQFF
>TRBJ2-5|TRBV20-1|.
CSARKRREGGETQYF
>TRBJ2-7|TRBV4-2|.
CASSQDPQGAYEQYF
>TRBJ2-1|TRBV19|many
CASSISSLGVNEQFF
>TRBJ2-7|TRBV5-1|many
CASSYDGLDEQYF
>TRBJ1-2|TRBV29-1|.
CSGGTGDYGYTF
>TRBJ1-1|TRBV15|.
CATSRPLNTEAFF
>TRBJ1-1|TRBV6-5|.
CASSYLQGVSEAFF
>TRBJ2-3|TRBV10-2|few
CASSESGGRVATQYF
>TRBJ2-1|TRBV4-1|many
CASSQGSSGKYNEQFF
>TRBJ2-7|TRBV28|.
CASWQGRGYEQYF
>TRBJ2-1|TRBV5-1|many
CASSSMAGGLTEQFF
>TRBJ2-7|TRBV2|few
CAGQGIGDYEQYF
>TRBJ2-1|TRBV5-4|.
CASSARDGHNEQFF
>TRBJ2-7|TRBV19|few
CASSVGRAYEQYF
>TRBJ2-1|TRBV7-8|few
CASSRAVGGRIGEQFF
>TRBJ2-4|TRBV5-1|.
CASSSDVVRGNIQYF
>TRBJ1-1|TRBV18|many
CASSPNRDRDFAEAFF
>TRBJ2-2|TRBV2|many
CASGLDQNTGELFF
>TRBJ2-5|TRBV12-3/TRBV12-4|many
CASITAGSQETQYF